Listed below are T cell receptor beta chains from one sample, sequenced in a study of high-grade serous ovarian cancer treatment subgroups. TCRdb keeps only in-frame clones here, not all; method: immunoSEQ multiplex PCR. This table holds around 2,700 clones, over 70% found once. Source material: tumor tissue. The receptor set was obtained from a human donor with high-grade serous ovarian cancer. CDR3s include the opening cysteine and the closing phenylalanine or tryptophan. The order of the fields is V gene, clone size, J gene, D gene, CDR3 protein, CDR3 DNA. D genes are given only for firm matches. Clone size, where shown, is once, few, many, or a class for clones that have expanded.

v_call: TRBV9; clone_size: NA; j_call: TRBJ2-3; d_call: NA; cdr3_aa: CASGLGGVLDTQYF; cdr3_nt: TGTGCCAGCGGACTAGGGGGGGTATTAGATACGCAGTATTTT
v_call: TRBV5-4; clone_size: NA; j_call: TRBJ2-4; d_call: TRBD2; cdr3_aa: CASSIAPGTSGAKNIQYF; cdr3_nt: TGTGCCAGCAGCATTGCTCCCGGGACTAGCGGGGCCAAAAACATTCAGTACTTC
v_call: TRBV9; clone_size: NA; j_call: TRBJ1-1; d_call: NA; cdr3_aa: CASSVMASSGSNTEAFF; cdr3_nt: TGTGCCAGCAGCGTAATGGCATCCTCGGGTTCGAACACTGAAGCTTTCTTT
v_call: TRBV2; clone_size: NA; j_call: TRBJ2-2; d_call: NA; cdr3_aa: CASREGPGYTGELFF; cdr3_nt: TGTGCCAGCAGGGAGGGGCCAGGTTACACCGGGGAGCTGTTTTTT
v_call: TRBV6-1; clone_size: NA; j_call: TRBJ2-2; d_call: NA; cdr3_aa: CASSVTQTAGELFF; cdr3_nt: TGTGCCAGCAGCGTTACCCAGACAGCCGGGGAGCTGTTTTTT
v_call: TRBV12-5; clone_size: NA; j_call: TRBJ1-1; d_call: NA; cdr3_aa: CASGSGDFGTEAFF; cdr3_nt: TGTGCTAGTGGTTCCGGGGATTTCGGCACTGAAGCTTTCTTT
v_call: TRBV7-2; clone_size: NA; j_call: TRBJ1-1; d_call: NA; cdr3_aa: CASSPTLGTEAFF; cdr3_nt: TGTGCCAGCAGCCCTACATTGGGCACTGAAGCTTTCTTT
v_call: TRBV7-8; clone_size: NA; j_call: TRBJ2-2; d_call: TRBD2; cdr3_aa: CATGLAGDWSGELFF; cdr3_nt: TGTGCCACAGGACTAGCGGGAGATTGGAGCGGGGAGCTGTTTTTT
v_call: TRBV28; clone_size: NA; j_call: TRBJ2-7; d_call: NA; cdr3_aa: CASSFTGGGSGGEQYF; cdr3_nt: TGTGCCAGCAGTTTCACGGGAGGGGGGTCAGGGGGAGAGCAGTACTTC
v_call: TRBV18; clone_size: few; j_call: TRBJ1-5; d_call: TRBD1; cdr3_aa: CASSPSGRGSNQPQHF; cdr3_nt: TGTGCCAGCTCTCCTTCAGGCAGGGGGAGCAATCAGCCCCAGCATTTT
v_call: TRBV12-5; clone_size: NA; j_call: TRBJ2-1; d_call: TRBD2; cdr3_aa: CASGLDGLAGASNEQFF; cdr3_nt: TGTGCTAGTGGTTTGGACGGACTAGCGGGAGCTTCTAATGAGCAGTTCTTC
v_call: TRBV2; clone_size: NA; j_call: TRBJ2-3; d_call: TRBD2; cdr3_aa: CASSQPGLAGGPQDTQYF; cdr3_nt: TGTGCCAGCAGTCAACCGGGACTAGCGGGAGGGCCTCAAGATACGCAGTATTTT
v_call: TRBV19; clone_size: NA; j_call: TRBJ2-3; d_call: TRBD1; cdr3_aa: CASSRDRFTDTQYF; cdr3_nt: TGTGCCAGTAGCCGGGACAGGTTCACAGATACGCAGTATTTT
v_call: TRBV27; clone_size: NA; j_call: TRBJ1-1; d_call: TRBD1; cdr3_aa: CASSTHRGGARTEAFF; cdr3_nt: TGTGCCAGCAGTACCCACAGGGGGGGGGCGCGCACTGAAGCTTTCTTT
v_call: TRBV6-1; clone_size: NA; j_call: TRBJ1-4; d_call: TRBD1; cdr3_aa: CASSEWTGPTNEKLFF; cdr3_nt: TGTGCCAGCAGTGAGTGGACAGGACCAACTAATGAAAAACTGTTTTTT
v_call: TRBV7-2; clone_size: NA; j_call: TRBJ2-1; d_call: NA; cdr3_aa: CASSLPTSSEQFF; cdr3_nt: TGTGCCAGCAGCCTCCCTACTAGTAGTGAGCAGTTCTTC
v_call: TRBV12-5; clone_size: NA; j_call: TRBJ1-5; d_call: NA; cdr3_aa: CASGLVLVGRGLLGNQPQHF; cdr3_nt: TGTGCTAGTGGTTTGGTACTCGTAGGCAGGGGTTTGTTGGGCAATCAGCCCCAGCATTTT
v_call: TRBV4-1; clone_size: NA; j_call: TRBJ2-4; d_call: TRBD2; cdr3_aa: CASSQESGASRTQYF; cdr3_nt: TGCGCCAGCAGCCAAGAAAGCGGGGCCAGCCGTACCCAGTACTTC
v_call: TRBV19; clone_size: NA; j_call: TRBJ2-7; d_call: TRBD1; cdr3_aa: CASTPTGGVYEQYF; cdr3_nt: TGTGCCAGTACTCCGACAGGGGGCGTTTACGAGCAGTACTTC
v_call: TRBV2; clone_size: NA; j_call: TRBJ2-3; d_call: NA; cdr3_aa: CASSAGSSTDTQYF; cdr3_nt: TGTGCCAGCAGTGCCGGTTCTAGCACAGATACGCAGTATTTT
v_call: TRBV12-2; clone_size: few; j_call: TRBJ1-6; d_call: NA; cdr3_aa: CASRRGPGPCSPLHF; cdr3_nt: TGTGCAAGTCGCCGGGGACCGGGTCCCTGCTCACCCCTCCACTTT
v_call: TRBV5-1; clone_size: NA; j_call: TRBJ2-2; d_call: TRBD1; cdr3_aa: CASSWLQGAGGELFF; cdr3_nt: TGCGCCAGCAGCTGGCTTCAGGGGGCCGGCGGGGAGCTGTTTTTT
v_call: TRBV2; clone_size: NA; j_call: TRBJ2-2; d_call: NA; cdr3_aa: CASNRGSNTGELFF; cdr3_nt: TGTGCCAGCAATCGGGGGTCGAACACCGGGGAGCTGTTTTTT
v_call: TRBV19; clone_size: NA; j_call: TRBJ2-1; d_call: NA; cdr3_aa: CASSITASAQGYEQFF; cdr3_nt: TGTGCCAGTAGTATTACGGCTAGCGCCCAAGGGTATGAGCAGTTCTTC
v_call: TRBV7-9; clone_size: NA; j_call: TRBJ2-3; d_call: NA; cdr3_aa: CASSLEGRADTQYF; cdr3_nt: TGTGCCAGCAGCTTAGAGGGCAGGGCGGATACGCAGTATTTT
v_call: TRBV28; clone_size: NA; j_call: TRBJ1-1; d_call: TRBD1; cdr3_aa: CASSLGQGSEAFF; cdr3_nt: TGTGCCAGCAGTTTAGGACAGGGGTCTGAAGCTTTCTTT
v_call: TRBV19; clone_size: NA; j_call: TRBJ2-3; d_call: NA; cdr3_aa: CASSIAGSGYTDTQYF; cdr3_nt: TGTGCCAGTAGTATAGCCGGTAGCGGATACACAGATACGCAGTATTTT
v_call: TRBV9; clone_size: NA; j_call: TRBJ2-1; d_call: TRBD2; cdr3_aa: CASSLWGAGGPPREQFF; cdr3_nt: TGTGCCAGCAGCCTCTGGGGAGCGGGAGGCCCCCCACGGGAGCAGTTCTTC
v_call: TRBV7-9; clone_size: NA; j_call: TRBJ2-7; d_call: NA; cdr3_aa: CASSATAYEQYF; cdr3_nt: TGTGCCAGCAGCGCGACAGCCTACGAGCAGTACTTC
v_call: TRBV27; clone_size: NA; j_call: TRBJ1-4; d_call: NA; cdr3_aa: CASSPSGTYNEKLFF; cdr3_nt: TGTGCCAGCAGTCCATCCGGGACTTATAATGAAAAACTGTTTTTT
v_call: TRBV29-1; clone_size: NA; j_call: TRBJ1-2; d_call: NA; cdr3_aa: CSVEDLLGGRGGYTF; cdr3_nt: TGCAGCGTTGAAGATCTTCTCGGGGGTCGGGGTGGCTACACCTTC
v_call: TRBV28; clone_size: NA; j_call: TRBJ2-7; d_call: TRBD1; cdr3_aa: CASSLKLWTGGAYEQYF; cdr3_nt: TGTGCCAGCAGTTTAAAGTTATGGACAGGGGGTGCCTACGAGCAGTACTTC
v_call: TRBV19; clone_size: NA; j_call: TRBJ1-5; d_call: NA; cdr3_aa: CASSIPQGGHQPQHF; cdr3_nt: TGTGCCAGTAGTATACCCCAGGGAGGTCATCAGCCCCAGCATTTT
v_call: TRBV7-9; clone_size: once; j_call: TRBJ2-7; d_call: TRBD1; cdr3_aa: CASSLWTGKIYEQYF; cdr3_nt: TGTGCCAGCAGCTTGTGGACAGGGAAAATTTACGAGCAGTACTTC
v_call: TRBV6-1; clone_size: NA; j_call: TRBJ2-1; d_call: TRBD2; cdr3_aa: CASSEGGRLHSYNEQFF; cdr3_nt: TGTGCCAGCAGTGAAGGCGGGAGGCTACACTCCTACAATGAGCAGTTCTTC
v_call: TRBV7-8; clone_size: NA; j_call: TRBJ2-1; d_call: TRBD2; cdr3_aa: CASRGGLAGAEQFF; cdr3_nt: TGTGCCAGCCGTGGGGGGCTAGCGGGAGCTGAGCAGTTCTTC
v_call: TRBV5-1; clone_size: NA; j_call: TRBJ2-7; d_call: TRBD2; cdr3_aa: CASRMTSGYEQYF; cdr3_nt: TGCGCCAGCAGGATGACTAGCGGCTACGAGCAGTACTTC
v_call: TRBV7-2; clone_size: NA; j_call: TRBJ2-3; d_call: NA; cdr3_aa: CASSLDRADTQYF; cdr3_nt: TGTGCCAGCAGCTTAGACCGGGCAGATACGCAGTATTTT
v_call: TRBV11-2; clone_size: once; j_call: TRBJ2-3; d_call: TRBD2; cdr3_aa: CASRGLAIADTQYF; cdr3_nt: TGTGCCAGCAGGGGACTAGCGATTGCAGATACGCAGTATTTT
v_call: TRBV18; clone_size: NA; j_call: TRBJ2-7; d_call: NA; cdr3_aa: CASSPRGYYEQYF; cdr3_nt: TGTGCCAGCTCACCACGGGGATACTACGAGCAGTACTTC
v_call: TRBV10-2; clone_size: NA; j_call: TRBJ2-7; d_call: TRBD2; cdr3_aa: CASRREGRSYEQYF; cdr3_nt: TGCGCCAGCCGGCGGGAGGGAAGGTCCTACGAGCAGTACTTC
v_call: TRBV7-9; clone_size: once; j_call: TRBJ1-2; d_call: NA; cdr3_aa: CASSLKGDEGYTF; cdr3_nt: TGTGCCAGCAGCTTAAAGGGGGATGAGGGCTACACCTTC
v_call: TRBV28; clone_size: NA; j_call: TRBJ1-5; d_call: TRBD1; cdr3_aa: CASTKGGQGRNQPQHF; cdr3_nt: TGTGCCAGCACCAAAGGGGGACAGGGTCGCAATCAGCCCCAGCATTTT
v_call: TRBV2; clone_size: NA; j_call: TRBJ2-7; d_call: NA; cdr3_aa: CASSRTRGLYEQYF; cdr3_nt: TGTGCCAGCAGTAGGACGCGGGGACTCTACGAGCAGTACTTC
v_call: TRBV4-1; clone_size: NA; j_call: TRBJ2-1; d_call: TRBD2; cdr3_aa: CASSQVQLAGRNEQFF; cdr3_nt: TGCGCCAGCAGCCAAGTCCAATTAGCGGGAAGAAATGAGCAGTTCTTC
v_call: TRBV2; clone_size: NA; j_call: TRBJ2-2; d_call: TRBD1; cdr3_aa: CASSESRTGATGELFF; cdr3_nt: TGTGCCAGCAGTGAGTCGAGGACAGGGGCCACCGGGGAGCTGTTTTTT
v_call: TRBV27; clone_size: NA; j_call: TRBJ1-2; d_call: TRBD1; cdr3_aa: CASSTRDRALYGYTF; cdr3_nt: TGTGCCAGCAGTACCCGGGACAGGGCTCTCTATGGCTACACCTTC
v_call: TRBV15; clone_size: NA; j_call: TRBJ2-4; d_call: NA; cdr3_aa: CATQQGAGKNIQYF; cdr3_nt: TGTGCCACCCAACAGGGTGCAGGCAAAAACATTCAGTACTTC
v_call: TRBV19; clone_size: once; j_call: TRBJ2-2; d_call: NA; cdr3_aa: CASSIADANTGELFF; cdr3_nt: TGTGCCAGTAGTATAGCCGACGCGAACACCGGGGAGCTGTTTTTT
v_call: TRBV7-2; clone_size: once; j_call: TRBJ1-1; d_call: NA; cdr3_aa: CASSLGWQDRVAFF; cdr3_nt: TGTGCCAGCAGCTTAGGCTGGCAGGACAGAGTGGCTTTCTTT
v_call: TRBV2; clone_size: NA; j_call: TRBJ2-5; d_call: TRBD1; cdr3_aa: CASSTGRIETQYF; cdr3_nt: TGTGCCAGCTCGACAGGGCGGATCGAGACCCAGTACTTC
v_call: TRBV2; clone_size: NA; j_call: TRBJ2-3; d_call: NA; cdr3_aa: CASSPGEFGADTQYF; cdr3_nt: TGTGCCAGCAGTCCCGGGGAGTTTGGGGCAGATACGCAGTATTTT